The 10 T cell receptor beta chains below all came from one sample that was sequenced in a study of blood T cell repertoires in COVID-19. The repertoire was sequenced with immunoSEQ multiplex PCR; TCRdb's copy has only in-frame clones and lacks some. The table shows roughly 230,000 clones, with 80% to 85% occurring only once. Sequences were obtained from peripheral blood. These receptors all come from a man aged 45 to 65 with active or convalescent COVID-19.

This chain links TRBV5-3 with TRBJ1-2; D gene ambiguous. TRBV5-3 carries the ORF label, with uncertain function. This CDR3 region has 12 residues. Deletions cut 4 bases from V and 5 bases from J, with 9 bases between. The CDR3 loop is CARSLLVYGYTF. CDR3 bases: TGTGCCAGAAGCCTACTAGTGTATGGCTACACCTTC.

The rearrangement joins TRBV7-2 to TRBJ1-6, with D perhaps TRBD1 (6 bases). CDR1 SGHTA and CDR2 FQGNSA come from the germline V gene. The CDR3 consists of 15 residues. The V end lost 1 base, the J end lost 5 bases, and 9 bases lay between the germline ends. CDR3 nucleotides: TGTGCCAGCAGCTTAGAAACAGGGAATAATTCACCCCTCCACTTT. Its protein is CASSLETGNNSPLHF.

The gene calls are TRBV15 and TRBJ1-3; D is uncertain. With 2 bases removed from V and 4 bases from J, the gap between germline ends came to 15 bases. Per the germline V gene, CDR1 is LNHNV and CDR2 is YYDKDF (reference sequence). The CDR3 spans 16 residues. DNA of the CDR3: TGTGCCACCAGCAGATCCAGCGGACCTGGGGGAAACACCATATATTTT. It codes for CATSRSSGPGGNTIYF.

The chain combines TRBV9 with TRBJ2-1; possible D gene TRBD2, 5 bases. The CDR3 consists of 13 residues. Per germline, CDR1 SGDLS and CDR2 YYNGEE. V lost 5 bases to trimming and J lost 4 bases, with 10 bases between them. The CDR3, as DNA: TGTGCCAGCAGTGACTATACATACAATGAGCAGTTCTTC. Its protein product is CASSDYTYNEQFF.

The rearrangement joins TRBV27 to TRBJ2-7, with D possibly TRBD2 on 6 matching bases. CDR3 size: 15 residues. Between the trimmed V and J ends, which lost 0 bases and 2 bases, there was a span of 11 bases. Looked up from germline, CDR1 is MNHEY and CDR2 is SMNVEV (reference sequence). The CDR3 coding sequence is TGTGCCAGCAGTTTATCGGAGGGACGGACCTACGAGCAGTACTTC. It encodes CASSLSEGRTYEQYF.

Here the CDR3 reads CASSPGTGRTDTQYF. The CDR3 nucleotides read TGTGCCAGCTCACCAGGGACAGGGAGAACAGATACGCAGTATTTT. The rearrangement joins TRBV18 to TRBJ2-3, with TRBD1 matching over 9 bases. This CDR3 spans 15 amino acids. Germline CDR1 is KGHSH and CDR2 is LQKENI. J gave up 3 bases and V 2 bases, and 3 bases lay outside the gene matches.

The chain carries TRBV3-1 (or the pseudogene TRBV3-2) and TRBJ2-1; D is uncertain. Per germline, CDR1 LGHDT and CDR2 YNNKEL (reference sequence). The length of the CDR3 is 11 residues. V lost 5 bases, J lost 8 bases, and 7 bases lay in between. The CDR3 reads CASSFSDEQFF. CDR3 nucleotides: TGTGCCAGCAGCTTCTCGGATGAGCAGTTCTTC.

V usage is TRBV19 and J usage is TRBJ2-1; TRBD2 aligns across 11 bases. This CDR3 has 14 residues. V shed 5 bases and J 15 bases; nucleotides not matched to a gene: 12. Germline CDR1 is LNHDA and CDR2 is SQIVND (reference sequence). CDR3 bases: TGTGCCAGTAGTGTAGTCCCCACTAGCGGGGGTGTGTTCTTC. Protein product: CASSVVPTSGGVFF.

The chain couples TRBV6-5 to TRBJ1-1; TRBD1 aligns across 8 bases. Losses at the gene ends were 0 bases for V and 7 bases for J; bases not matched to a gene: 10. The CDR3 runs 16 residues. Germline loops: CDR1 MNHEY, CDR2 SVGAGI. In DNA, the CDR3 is TGTGCCAGCAGTTACTCGATATCGGACAGGGCACTTGAAGCTTTCTTT. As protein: CASSYSISDRALEAFF.

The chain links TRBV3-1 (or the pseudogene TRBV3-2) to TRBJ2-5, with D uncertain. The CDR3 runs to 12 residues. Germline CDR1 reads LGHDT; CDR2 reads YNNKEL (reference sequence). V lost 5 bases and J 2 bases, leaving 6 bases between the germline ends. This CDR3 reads CASSAQQETQYF. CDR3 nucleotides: TGTGCCAGCAGCGCACAGCAAGAGACCCAGTACTTC.